This is a list of T cell receptor beta chains from one sample in a study of blood T cell repertoires in COVID-19. Repertoires were generated with immunoSEQ multiplex PCR, while TCRdb's copy carries only in-frame clones and drops some. This table holds approximately 210,000 clones, 80% to 90% found once. The sample taken for sequencing was peripheral blood. The receptors come from a woman aged 45-65 years with active or convalescent COVID-19. The CDR3 runs from the conserved cysteine through the conserved F or W.

v_gene	j_gene	CDR3aa
TRBV29-1	TRBJ2-2	CSATTGVERTGELFF
TRBV27	TRBJ1-2	CASSLTRSPLGTVNYGYTF
TRBV4-1	TRBJ2-7	CASSPADRSYEQYF
TRBV28	TRBJ1-2	CASSGGPYNYGYTF
TRBV7-5	TRBJ2-1	CVGTGLAGLNEQFF
TRBV2	TRBJ2-2	CASRGAGRNTGELFF
TRBV3-1/TRBV3-2	TRBJ1-5	CASSQFWESWPQHF
TRBV6-2/TRBV6-3	TRBJ2-3	CASSYRSAGSSGTATDTQYF
TRBV29-1	TRBJ2-3	CSVVAGGRDTQYF
TRBV7-9	TRBJ1-5	CASQGQGNQPQHF
TRBV29-1	TRBJ1-1	CSVVFRGALAEAFF
TRBV28	TRBJ2-1	CASSDPGQGALVEQFF
TRBV11-1	TRBJ2-3	CASSPSGRALGDTQYF
TRBV18	TRBJ2-1	CASSPRAGDSNEQFF
TRBV9	TRBJ2-1	CASSVVDSGGEQFF
TRBV7-2	TRBJ2-2	CASSPGTPYRELFF
TRBV5-6	TRBJ2-3	CASSLRRDTQYF
TRBV6-5	TRBJ2-3	CASSRNPGITDTQYF
TRBV9	TRBJ2-5	CASSSTGGNQETQYF
TRBV6-6	TRBJ2-2	CASIPGTTDTGELFF
TRBV6-4	TRBJ1-1	CASSEHYRVTEAFF
TRBV3-1/TRBV3-2	TRBJ1-1	CASSRPGSEAFF
TRBV6-4	TRBJ2-2	CASSDSSEFGELFF
TRBV20-1	TRBJ2-7	CSASRYGEQYF
TRBV18	TRBJ1-6	CASSPQSSYNSPLHF
TRBV15	TRBJ2-3	CATSRIGDTQYF
TRBV28	TRBJ2-1	CASSLSPGAEQFF
TRBV24-1	TRBJ1-2	CATSETGQGVLGYTF
TRBV19	TRBJ1-2	CASSAGGGQPRDHGYTF
TRBV18	TRBJ2-2	CASSRGQGNTGELFF
TRBV4-1	TRBJ1-4	CASSRSQGLNLEKLFF
TRBV28	TRBJ2-3	CASSPRRTDTQYF
TRBV18	TRBJ2-3	CASSPGVAETQYF
TRBV9	TRBJ1-1	CASSDRTGTGTEAFF
TRBV11-3	TRBJ2-1	CASSSRVYNEQFF